A single sample is the source of the 13 T cell receptor beta chains below, sequenced in a study of T cell responses to AZD1222 COVID-19 vaccine (dated by TCRdb to the early 2020s). The protocol used for the library was the immunoSEQ multiplex PCR assay. TCRdb took over this immuneACCESS table, retaining in-frame rearrangements with V and J assigned. Such tables are incomplete; in checked studies, under half of the missing clones stem from an unresolved V gene, and the remainder is unexplained. Counted in this sample were about 90,000 clones; roughly 89% of them appeared once. The ten largest account for around 5% of the sample. Taken with the paper, the label for time point translates to: baseline before first vaccination. The label giving this sample's treatment or condition can be read as: meningococcal conjugate vaccine given as trial control. The starting material was peripheral blood, obtained on day 0 of MenACWY control vaccination. The source of these receptors is an adult in good health.

The rearrangement links TRBV28 to TRBJ1-5, with TRBD1 matching 8 bases. The CDR3 totals 13 residues. Germline V gene data show CDR1 as MDHEN and CDR2 as SYDVKM. J was trimmed by 7 bases and V by 6 bases; bases with no gene match: 5. CDR3 coding DNA: TGTGCCAGCAGGCGACAGGGGCGACAGCCCCAGCATTTT. Translating it yields CASRRQGRQPQHF.

As concerns this clone: Other DNA sequences in the same sample also yield this CDR3. The CDR3 region has the DNA TGCGCCAGCAGTGACAGGGACACCGGGGAGCTGTTTTTT. It codes for CASSDRDTGELFF. This chain connects TRBV10-1 to TRBJ2-2; possible D gene TRBD1, 5 bases. Germline-derived CDR1 and CDR2 are WNHNN and SYGVQD (reference sequence). Trimming shortened V by 3 bases and J by 3 bases, and 5 bases separated the two germline ends. The length of the CDR3 is 13 residues.

The J gene is TRBJ1-5, the V gene TRBV21-1; the table's D call of TRBD1 was not tested on the DNA. TRBV21-1 is flagged as a pseudogene. The CDR3 spans 14 residues. The DNA of the CDR3 is TGTGCCAGCAGCACCTCAGGGGCCAATCAGCCCCAGCATTTT. It yields the protein CASSTSGANQPQHF.

The chain uses TRBV6-5 and TRBJ1-4; D is unresolved. V gave up 6 bases and J gave up 0 bases, with 11 bases separating them. The CDR3 extends over 15 amino acids. Germline CDR1 MNHEY, CDR2 SVGAGI. CDR3 in amino acids: CASSSGPATNEKLFF. The CDR3 DNA is TGTGCCAGCAGCTCTGGGCCCGCAACTAATGAAAAACTGTTTTTT.

The genes are TRBV19 and TRBJ2-6; TRBD1 aligns across 9 bases. Per germline, CDR1 LNHDA and CDR2 SQIVND (reference sequence). The V gene end was trimmed by 5 bases and the J gene end by 0 bases; junction bases not matched to a gene: 8. The CDR3 is made up of 18 amino acids. The CDR3: CASSPSTGGNSGANVLTF. CDR3 DNA sequence: TGTGCCAGTAGTCCCTCTACAGGGGGCAACTCTGGGGCCAACGTCCTGACTTTC.

This chain connects TRBV10-3 to TRBJ1-1, with 9 bases that match TRBD1. In germline, CDR1 is ENHRY, CDR2 SYGVKD. The CDR3 is 14 residues long. V shed 6 bases, J shed 4 bases, and the junction held 6 bases outside the gene matches. CDR3 nucleotide sequence: TGTGCCATCAGATGGACAGGGGTGGGCACTGAAGCTTTCTTT. This encodes CAIRWTGVGTEAFF.

The chain carries TRBV6-5 and TRBJ2-7, with TRBD1 matching 10 bases. V was clipped by 7 bases and J by 7 bases; unmatched bases: 10. Germline CDR1 is MNHEY and CDR2 is SVGAGI. This CDR3 is built from 14 residues. The CDR3 sequence: CASTRGTGAGEQYF. DNA for the CDR3: TGTGCCAGCACCAGAGGGACAGGGGCGGGGGAGCAGTACTTC.

This chain uses TRBV6-1 with TRBJ2-2; 10 bases are shared with TRBD2. CDR1 is MNHNS and CDR2 is SASEGT in the germline V gene. J was trimmed by 5 bases and V by 2 bases; bases with no gene match: 8. CDR3 length: 17 amino acids. DNA for the CDR3: TGTGCCAGCAGTGAAAGGAGACTAGCGGGTCCTACCGGGGAGCTGTTTTTT. Its translation: CASSERRLAGPTGELFF.

This chain uses TRBV3-1 (or the pseudogene TRBV3-2) with TRBJ2-6; no reliable D call. Germline CDR1 reads LGHDT; CDR2 reads YNNKEL (reference sequence). This CDR3 is built from 16 residues. Between the trimmed V and J ends, which lost 1 base and 0 bases, there was a span of 7 bases. Here the CDR3 reads CASSQAPSSGANVLTF. In DNA, the CDR3 is TGTGCCAGCAGCCAAGCGCCAAGCTCTGGGGCCAACGTCCTGACTTTC.

The chain is built from TRBV2 and TRBJ1-6, with 8 bases lining up with TRBD1. Germline CDR1 and CDR2: SNHLY and FYNNEI. There are 14 residues in the CDR3. Trimming cost V 4 bases and J 6 bases; bases outside gene matches: 2. The CDR3 is CASSAGTGNSPLHF. The CDR3 DNA reads TGTGCCAGCAGTGCCGGGACAGGTAATTCACCCCTCCACTTT. Combining the CDR3 with reference TRBV2 and TRBJ1-6 gives the whole variable domain EPEVTQTPSHQVTQMGQEVILRCVPISNHLYFYWYRQILGQKVEFLVSFYNNEISEKSEIFDDQFSVERPDGSNFTLKIRSTKLEDSAMYFCASSAGTGNSPLHFGNGTRLTVT.

V usage is TRBV5-1 and J usage is TRBJ2-7; 15 bases agree with TRBD2. Losses at the gene ends were 0 bases for V and 4 bases for J; bases not matched to a gene: 2. Germline loops: CDR1 SGHRS, CDR2 YFSETQ. The length of the CDR3 is 16 residues. The CDR3 loop reads CASSLGGLAGGYEQYF. CDR3 in DNA: TGCGCCAGCAGCTTGGGGGGACTAGCGGGAGGTTACGAGCAGTACTTC.

The chain recombines TRBV12-3 or TRBV12-4 with TRBJ2-3; D uncertain. This CDR3 region has 12 residues. Trimming took 5 bases from V and 13 from J, leaving 16 bases between them. For the CDR3, the DNA is TGTGCCAGCAGTAGAATTCCGAATTTGGAGTATTTT. Amino acid sequence: CASSRIPNLEYF.

This chain links TRBV3-1 (or the pseudogene TRBV3-2) with TRBJ1-1; D is ambiguous. This CDR3 comprises 13 residues. The V and J ends lost 4 bases and 5 bases respectively, with 11 bases between them. Germline values: CDR1 LGHDT, CDR2 YNNKEL (reference sequence). CDR3 DNA: TGTGCCAGCAGCCTCTCCCATCAGACTGAAGCTTTCTTT. Translation: CASSLSHQTEAFF.